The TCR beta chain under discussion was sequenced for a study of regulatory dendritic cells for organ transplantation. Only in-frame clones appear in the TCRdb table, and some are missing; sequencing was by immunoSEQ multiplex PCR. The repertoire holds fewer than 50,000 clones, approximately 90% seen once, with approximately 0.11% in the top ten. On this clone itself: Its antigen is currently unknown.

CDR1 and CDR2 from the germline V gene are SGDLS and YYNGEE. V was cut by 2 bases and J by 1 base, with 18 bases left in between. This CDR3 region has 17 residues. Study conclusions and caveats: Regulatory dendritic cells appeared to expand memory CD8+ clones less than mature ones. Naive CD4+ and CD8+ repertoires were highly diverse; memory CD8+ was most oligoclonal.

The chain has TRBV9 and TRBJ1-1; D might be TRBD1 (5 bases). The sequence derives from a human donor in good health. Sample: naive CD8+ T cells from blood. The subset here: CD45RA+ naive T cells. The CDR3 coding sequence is TGTGCCAGCAGCGTGTCTGGGCAGGGCGAAGGGAACACTGAAGCTTTCTTT. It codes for CASSVSGQGEGNTEAFF.